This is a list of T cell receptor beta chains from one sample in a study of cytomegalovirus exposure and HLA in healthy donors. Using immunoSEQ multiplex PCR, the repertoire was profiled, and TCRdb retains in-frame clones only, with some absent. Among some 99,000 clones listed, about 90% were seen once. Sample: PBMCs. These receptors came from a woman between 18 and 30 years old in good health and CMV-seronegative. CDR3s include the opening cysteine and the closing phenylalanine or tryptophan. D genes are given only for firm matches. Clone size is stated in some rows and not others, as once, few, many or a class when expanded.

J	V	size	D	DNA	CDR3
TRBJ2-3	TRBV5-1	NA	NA	TGCGCCAGCAGCTTGCTCCCCCCAGGGAACGCAGATACGCAGTATTTT	CASSLLPPGNADTQYF
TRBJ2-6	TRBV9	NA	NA	TGTGCCAGCAGCCTAACGGGGGCCAACGTCCTGACTTTC	CASSLTGANVLTF
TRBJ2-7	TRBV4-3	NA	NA	TGCGCCAGCAGCCGCGGGGTGGGGCCAACCTACGAGCAGTACTTC	CASSRGVGPTYEQYF
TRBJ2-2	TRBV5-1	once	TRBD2	TGCGCCAGCAAGTCTAGCGGGAGCGTAGGTGGCGGGGAGCTGTTTTTT	CASKSSGSVGGGELFF
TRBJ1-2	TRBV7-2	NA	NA	TGTGCCAGCAGCTTTCTAACCACTAACTATGGCTACACCTTC	CASSFLTTNYGYTF
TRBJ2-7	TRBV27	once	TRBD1	TGTGCCAGCAGTTTTGCGGGACAGGGGATTTACGAGCAGTACTTC	CASSFAGQGIYEQYF
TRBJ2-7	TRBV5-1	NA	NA	TGCGCCAGCAGCTTGGGGTTCGAGGGCTACGAGCAGTACTTC	CASSLGFEGYEQYF
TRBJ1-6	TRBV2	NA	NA	TGTGCCAGCAGTGAAGAAACAGGGTCAAGAATTTCACCCCTCCACTTT	CASSEETGSRISPLHF
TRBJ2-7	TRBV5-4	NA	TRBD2	TGTGCCAGCAGCTTACTAGCGGAATACGAGCAGTACTTC	CASSLLAEYEQYF
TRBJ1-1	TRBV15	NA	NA	TGTGCCACCAGCAGAGATACGACAGGATGGTCGGTGAGTGAAGCTTTCTTT	CATSRDTTGWSVSEAFF
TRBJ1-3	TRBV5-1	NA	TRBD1	TGCGCCAGCAGCTCGGACAGGGCCTCTAACTCTGGAAACACCATATATTTT	CASSSDRASNSGNTIYF
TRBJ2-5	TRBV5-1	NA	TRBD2	TGCGCCAGCAATGCTGCGGGAGGGGAGACCCAGTACTTC	CASNAAGGETQYF
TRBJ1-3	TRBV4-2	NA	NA	TGTGCCAGCAGCCTCGGACTTCCGAGGGACACCATATATTTT	CASSLGLPRDTIYF
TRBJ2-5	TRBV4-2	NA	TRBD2	TGTGCCAGCAGCCAGCATACTAGCGGGGGGGCGGGTGAGACCCAGTACTTC	CASSQHTSGGAGETQYF
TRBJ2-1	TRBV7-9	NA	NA	TGTGCCAGCAGCCCCGTTGGGCTAGCGATGGGGAATGAGCAGTTCTTC	CASSPVGLAMGNEQFF
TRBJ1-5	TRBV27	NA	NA	TGTGCCAGCAGTTTAGGCGCGGGCGGGGATCAGCCCCAGCATTTT	CASSLGAGGDQPQHF
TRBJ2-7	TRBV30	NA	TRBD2	TGTGCCTGGAGACTAGCGGGAGGGCCTTACGAGCAGTACTTC	CAWRLAGGPYEQYF
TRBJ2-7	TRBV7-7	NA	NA	TGTGCCAGCTCGGACAGGAGGGTCTACGAGCAGTACTTC	CASSDRRVYEQYF
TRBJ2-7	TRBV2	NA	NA	TGTGCCAGCAGTGACGACTTACTACTTTCCTACGAGCAGTACTTC	CASSDDLLLSYEQYF
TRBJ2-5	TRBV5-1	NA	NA	TGCGCCAGCGGCCGGGGGACAGCCGAAGAGACCCAGTACTTC	CASGRGTAEETQYF
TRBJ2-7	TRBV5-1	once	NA	TGCGCCAGCAGCTTCGGGGGCTCCTACGAGCAGTACTTC	CASSFGGSYEQYF
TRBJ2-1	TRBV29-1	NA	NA	TGCAGCGTTGTTTTGGGGCGGGAAGCCTACAATGAGCAGTTCTTC	CSVVLGREAYNEQFF
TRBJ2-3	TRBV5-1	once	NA	TGCGCCAGCAGCTTGGCGGGATCAGATACGCAGTATTTT	CASSLAGSDTQYF
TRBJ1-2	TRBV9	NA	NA	TGTGCCAGCAGCGTAGCAGGGACTAGTAACTATGGCTACACCTTC	CASSVAGTSNYGYTF
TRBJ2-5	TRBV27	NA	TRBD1	TGTGCCAGCACCCCCCCGGTTGGACAGGGGGCTGAGACCCAGTACTTC	CASTPPVGQGAETQYF
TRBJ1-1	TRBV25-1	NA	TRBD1	TGTGCCAGCAAGCAAACAGCACAGGGGGCTGAAGCTTTCTTT	CASKQTAQGAEAFF
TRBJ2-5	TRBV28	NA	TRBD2	TGTGCCAGCAGTACTCGACTAGCGGGGAGAATAAAAGAGACCCAGTACTTC	CASSTRLAGRIKETQYF
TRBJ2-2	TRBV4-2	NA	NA	TGTGCCAGCAGCCAAGATCAGGGGCGCACCGGGGAGCTGTTTTTT	CASSQDQGRTGELFF
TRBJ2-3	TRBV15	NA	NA	TGTGCCACCAGCAGATCGACAGATACGCAGTATTTT	CATSRSTDTQYF
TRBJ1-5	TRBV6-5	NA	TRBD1	TGTGCCAGCAGCCGGGACAGGTTCCAGCCCCAGCATTTT	CASSRDRFQPQHF
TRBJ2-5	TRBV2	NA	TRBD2	TGTGCCAGCAGAGCGGGACTAGCGGAACAAGAGACCCAGTACTTC	CASRAGLAEQETQYF
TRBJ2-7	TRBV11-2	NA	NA	TGTGCCAGCCATTACGGACTGAAGCCCTACGAGCAGTACTTC	CASHYGLKPYEQYF
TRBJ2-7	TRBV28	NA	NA	TGTGCCAGCAGCAACACTGGGGGGGGCAGGGTAGAGGAGCAGTACTTC	CASSNTGGGRVEEQYF
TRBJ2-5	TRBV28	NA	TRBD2	TGTGCCAGCAGTTTACCGATCCTTTCCACTAGCGGGATAGAGACCCAGTACTTC	CASSLPILSTSGIETQYF
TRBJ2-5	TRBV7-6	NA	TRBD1	TGTGCCAGCAGCTTAAGGGCAGGGGGCGAGACCCAGTACTTC	CASSLRAGGETQYF
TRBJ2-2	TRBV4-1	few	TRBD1	TGCGCCAGCAGCTGGACAGGGGGCACCGGGGAGCTGTTTTTT	CASSWTGGTGELFF
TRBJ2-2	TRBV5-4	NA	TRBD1	TGTGCCAGCAGCTTGGCCAAGGGGGCGGCCGGGGAGCTGTTTTTT	CASSLAKGAAGELFF
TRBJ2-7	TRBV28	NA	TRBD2	TGTGCCAGCAGAGTGCGGGGGGACGAGCAGTACTTC	CASRVRGDEQYF
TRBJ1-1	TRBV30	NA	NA	TGTGCCTGGTCAGAAGGGGCCCACACTGAAGCTTTCTTT	CAWSEGAHTEAFF
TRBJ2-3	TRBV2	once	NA	TGTGCCAGCAGTGGTCTAGGAGATACGCAGTATTTT	CASSGLGDTQYF
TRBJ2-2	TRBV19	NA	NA	TGTGCCAGTAGCCTGTGGAGCGGCACCGGGGAGCTGTTTTTT	CASSLWSGTGELFF
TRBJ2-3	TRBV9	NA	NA	TGTGCCAGCCAGGCCCCTAACACAGATACGCAGTATTTT	CASQAPNTDTQYF
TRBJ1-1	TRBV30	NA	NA	TGTGCCTGGAAACAGGTGAACACTGAAGCTTTCTTT	CAWKQVNTEAFF